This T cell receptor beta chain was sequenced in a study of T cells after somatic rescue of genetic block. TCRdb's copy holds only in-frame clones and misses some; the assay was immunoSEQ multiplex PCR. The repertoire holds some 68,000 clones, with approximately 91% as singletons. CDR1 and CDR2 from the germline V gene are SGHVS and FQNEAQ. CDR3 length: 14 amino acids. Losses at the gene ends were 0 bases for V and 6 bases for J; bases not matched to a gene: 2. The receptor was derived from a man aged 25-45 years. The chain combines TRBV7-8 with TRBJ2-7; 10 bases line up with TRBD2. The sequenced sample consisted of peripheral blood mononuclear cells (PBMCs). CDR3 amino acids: CASSLAAGGLEQYF. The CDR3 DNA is TGTGCCAGCAGCTTAGCAGCGGGAGGGCTCGAGCAGTACTTC. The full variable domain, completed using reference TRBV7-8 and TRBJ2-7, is GAGVSQSPRYKVAKRGQDVALRCDPISGHVSLFWYQQALGQGPEFLTYFQNEAQLDKSGLPSDRFFAERPEGSVSTLKIQRTQQEDSAVYLCASSLAAGGLEQYFGPGTRLTVT.